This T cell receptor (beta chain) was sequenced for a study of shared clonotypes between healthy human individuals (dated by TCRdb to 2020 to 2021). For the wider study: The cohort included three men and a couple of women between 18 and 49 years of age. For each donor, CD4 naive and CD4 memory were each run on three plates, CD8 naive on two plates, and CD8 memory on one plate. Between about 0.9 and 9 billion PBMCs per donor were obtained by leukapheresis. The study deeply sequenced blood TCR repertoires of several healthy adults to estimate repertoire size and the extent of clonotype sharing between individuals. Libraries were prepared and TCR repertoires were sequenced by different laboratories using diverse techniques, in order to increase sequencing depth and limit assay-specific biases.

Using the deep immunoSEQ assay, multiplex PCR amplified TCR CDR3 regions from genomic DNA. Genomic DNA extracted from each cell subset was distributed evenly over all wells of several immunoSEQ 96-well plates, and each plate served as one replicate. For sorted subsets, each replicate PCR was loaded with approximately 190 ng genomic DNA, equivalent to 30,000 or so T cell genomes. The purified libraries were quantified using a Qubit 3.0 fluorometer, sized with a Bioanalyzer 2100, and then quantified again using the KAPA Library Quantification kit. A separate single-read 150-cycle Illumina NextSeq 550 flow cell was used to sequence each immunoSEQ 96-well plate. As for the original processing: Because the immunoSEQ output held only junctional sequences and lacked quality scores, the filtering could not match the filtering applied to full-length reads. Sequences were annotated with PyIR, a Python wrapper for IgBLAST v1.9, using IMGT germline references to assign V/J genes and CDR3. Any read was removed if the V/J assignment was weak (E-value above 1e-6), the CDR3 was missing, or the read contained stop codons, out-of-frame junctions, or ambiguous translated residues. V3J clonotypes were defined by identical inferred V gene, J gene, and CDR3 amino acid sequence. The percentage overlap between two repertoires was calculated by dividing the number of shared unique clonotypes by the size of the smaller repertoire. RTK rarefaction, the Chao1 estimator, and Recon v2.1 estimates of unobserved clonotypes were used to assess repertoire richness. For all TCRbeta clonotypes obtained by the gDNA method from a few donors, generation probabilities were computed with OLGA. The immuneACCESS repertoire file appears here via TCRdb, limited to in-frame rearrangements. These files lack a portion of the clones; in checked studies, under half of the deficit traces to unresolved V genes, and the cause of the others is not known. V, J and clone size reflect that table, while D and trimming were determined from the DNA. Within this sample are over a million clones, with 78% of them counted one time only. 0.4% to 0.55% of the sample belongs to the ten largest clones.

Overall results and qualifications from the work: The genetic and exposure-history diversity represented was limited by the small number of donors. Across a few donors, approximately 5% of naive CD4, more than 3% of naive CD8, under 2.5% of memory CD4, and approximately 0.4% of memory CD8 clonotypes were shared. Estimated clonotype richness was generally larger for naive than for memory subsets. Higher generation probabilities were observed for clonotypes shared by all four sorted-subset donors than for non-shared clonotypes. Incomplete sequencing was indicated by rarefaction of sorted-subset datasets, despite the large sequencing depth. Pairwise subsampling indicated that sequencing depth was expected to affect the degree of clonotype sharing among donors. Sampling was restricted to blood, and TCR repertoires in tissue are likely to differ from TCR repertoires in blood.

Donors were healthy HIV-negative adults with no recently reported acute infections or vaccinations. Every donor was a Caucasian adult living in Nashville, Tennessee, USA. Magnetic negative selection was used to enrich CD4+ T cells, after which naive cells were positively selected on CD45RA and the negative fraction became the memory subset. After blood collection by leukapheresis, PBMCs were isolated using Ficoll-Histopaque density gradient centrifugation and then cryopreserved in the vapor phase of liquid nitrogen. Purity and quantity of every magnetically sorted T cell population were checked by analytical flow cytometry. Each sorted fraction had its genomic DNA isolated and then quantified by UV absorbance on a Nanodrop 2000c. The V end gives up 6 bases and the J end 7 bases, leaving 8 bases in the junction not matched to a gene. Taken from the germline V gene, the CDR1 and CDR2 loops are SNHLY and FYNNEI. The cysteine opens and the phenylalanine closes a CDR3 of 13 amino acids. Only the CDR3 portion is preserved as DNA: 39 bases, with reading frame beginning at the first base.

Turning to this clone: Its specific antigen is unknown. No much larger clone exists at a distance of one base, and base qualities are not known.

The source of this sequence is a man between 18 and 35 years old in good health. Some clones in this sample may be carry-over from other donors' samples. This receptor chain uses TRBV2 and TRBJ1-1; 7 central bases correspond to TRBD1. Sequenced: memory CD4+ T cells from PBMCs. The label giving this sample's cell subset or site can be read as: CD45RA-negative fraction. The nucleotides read TGTGCCAGCAGCGCGACAGGGAATGTTGAAGCTTTCTTT. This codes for CASSATGNVEAFF.